The 7 T cell receptor beta chains presented below share a single source sample, sequenced in a study of graft-versus-host responses after intestinal transplantation. Data came from immunoSEQ multiplex PCR; TCRdb stores just in-frame clones and leaves some out. This table holds 40,000 or so clones, just under 95% found once. Sequenced here: PBMCs, sampled 16 days after intestinal transplant. These receptors all stem from a human patient who received an intestinal transplant, so some T cells may come from the graft donor.

This rearrangement joins TRBV6-6 to TRBJ2-7, with D possibly TRBD1 on 7 matching bases. This CDR3 contains 12 residues. Looked up from germline, CDR1 is MNHNY and CDR2 is SVGAGI (reference sequence). V was clipped by 5 bases and J by 3 bases, with 8 bases between them. CDR3 in DNA: TGTGCCAGCAGTCAGGGGGGCTACGAGCAGTACTTC. Protein product: CASSQGGYEQYF.

The J gene is TRBJ2-6, the V gene TRBV29-1; no firm D call. The germline V and J ends were trimmed by 2 bases and 0 bases, with 14 bases remaining between them. Germline lookup yields CDR1 SQVTM and CDR2 ANQGSEA. This CDR3 is built from 17 residues. CDR3 in amino acids: CSVEPSADPSGANVLTF. The CDR3 DNA is TGCAGCGTTGAACCAAGTGCTGACCCCTCTGGGGCCAACGTCCTGACTTTC.

The V and J genes are TRBV30 and TRBJ2-2, with 7 positions matching TRBD2. The V gene's germline CDR1 is GTSNPN and CDR2 SVGIG (reference sequence). J lost 9 bases, V lost 2 bases, and 15 bases had no gene match. The CDR3 totals 16 residues. The CDR3 DNA reads as TGTGCCTGGAGTTATGCCCTAGCGGAGGAACACCGGGAGCTGTTTTTT. Its translation is CAWSYALAEEHRELFF.

CDR3 sequence (DNA): TGTGCCAGTAGTATCTGGGACCAAATAGCGGGAGATGAGCAGTTCTTC. Residues: CASSIWDQIAGDEQFF. The V gene is TRBV19, the J gene TRBJ2-1, with TRBD2 matching over 9 bases. Germline CDR1 LNHDA, CDR2 SQIVND (reference sequence). The CDR3 covers 16 residues. V lost 3 bases, J lost 8 bases, and 11 bases stayed unmatched.

The V gene is TRBV4-2, the J gene TRBJ1-5; no definite D call. Trimming cost V 5 bases and J 4 bases, with 9 bases left between them. Germline CDR1 and CDR2: LGHNA and YNFKEQ. The CDR3 runs 13 residues. CDR3 nucleotides: TGTGCCAGCAGCGTAGGGTGGAATCAGCCCCAGCATTTT. It encodes CASSVGWNQPQHF.

This chain connects TRBV18 to TRBJ2-2; TRBD1 is a possible D gene (6 bases). Between the trimmed V and J ends, which lost 2 bases and 0 bases, there was a span of 13 bases. Looked up from germline, CDR1 is KGHSH and CDR2 is LQKENI. The CDR3 is made up of 17 amino acids. The chain's CDR3 is CASSPVISGANTGELFF. CDR3 DNA: TGTGCCAGCTCACCAGTAATTTCAGGGGCGAACACCGGGGAGCTGTTTTTT.

V is TRBV4-1 and J is TRBJ2-1; 11 nucleotides align to TRBD2. The CDR3 has 17 residues. V shed 1 base and J 14 bases; nucleotides not matched to a gene: 16. The germline CDR1 and CDR2 sequences are MGHRA and YSYEKL. The CDR3 DNA reads as TGCGCCAGCAGCCAAGTTCTTCCGGGACTAGCGGTACGTGGGGAGTTCTTC. This encodes CASSQVLPGLAVRGEFF.